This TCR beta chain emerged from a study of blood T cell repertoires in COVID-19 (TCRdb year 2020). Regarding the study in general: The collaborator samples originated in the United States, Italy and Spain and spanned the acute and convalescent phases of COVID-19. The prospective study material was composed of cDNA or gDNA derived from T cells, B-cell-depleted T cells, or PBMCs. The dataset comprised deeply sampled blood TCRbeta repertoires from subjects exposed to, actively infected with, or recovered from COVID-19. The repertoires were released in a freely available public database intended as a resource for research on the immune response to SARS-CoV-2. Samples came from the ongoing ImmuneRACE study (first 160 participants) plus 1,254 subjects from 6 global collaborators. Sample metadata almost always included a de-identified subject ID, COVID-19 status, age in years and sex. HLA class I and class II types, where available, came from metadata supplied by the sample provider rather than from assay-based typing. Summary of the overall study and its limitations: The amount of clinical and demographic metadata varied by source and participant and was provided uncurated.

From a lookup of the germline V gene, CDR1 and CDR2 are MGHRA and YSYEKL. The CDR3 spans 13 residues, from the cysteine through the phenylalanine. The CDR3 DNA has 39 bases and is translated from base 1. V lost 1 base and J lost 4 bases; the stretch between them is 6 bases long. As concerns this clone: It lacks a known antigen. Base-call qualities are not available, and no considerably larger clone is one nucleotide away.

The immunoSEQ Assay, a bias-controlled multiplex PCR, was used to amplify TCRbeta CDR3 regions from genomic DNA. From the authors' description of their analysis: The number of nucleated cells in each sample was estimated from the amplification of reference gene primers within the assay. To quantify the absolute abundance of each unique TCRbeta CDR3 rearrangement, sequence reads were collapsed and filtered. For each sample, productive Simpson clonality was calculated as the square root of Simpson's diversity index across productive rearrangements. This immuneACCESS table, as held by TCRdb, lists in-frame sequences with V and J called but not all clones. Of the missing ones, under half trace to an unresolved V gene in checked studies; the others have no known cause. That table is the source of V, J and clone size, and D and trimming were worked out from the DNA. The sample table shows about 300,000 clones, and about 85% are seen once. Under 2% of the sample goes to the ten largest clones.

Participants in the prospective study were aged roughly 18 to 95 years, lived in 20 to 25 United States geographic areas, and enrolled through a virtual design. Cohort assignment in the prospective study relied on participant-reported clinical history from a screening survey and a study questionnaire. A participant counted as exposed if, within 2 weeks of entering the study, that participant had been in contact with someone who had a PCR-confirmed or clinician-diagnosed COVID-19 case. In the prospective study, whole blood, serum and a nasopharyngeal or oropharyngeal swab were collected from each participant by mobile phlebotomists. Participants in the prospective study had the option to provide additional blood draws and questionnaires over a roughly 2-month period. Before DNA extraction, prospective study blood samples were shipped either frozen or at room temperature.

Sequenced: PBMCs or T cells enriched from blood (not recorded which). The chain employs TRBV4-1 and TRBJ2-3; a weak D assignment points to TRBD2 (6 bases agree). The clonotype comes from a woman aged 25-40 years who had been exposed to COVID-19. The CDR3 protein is CASSQAGADTQYF. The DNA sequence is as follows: TGCGCCAGCAGCCAAGCGGGAGCAGATACGCAGTATTTT.